The TCR beta chain under discussion was sequenced for a study of Ad26.COV2.S vaccination and SARS-CoV-2 variants. With respect to this clone: No antigen is known for it.

Findings and caveats of the study: It is possible that the TCR breadth and depth analyses underestimated the total T cell responses. Vaccine recipients had higher spike-specific TCR breadth than placebo recipients.

V was cut by 0 bases and J by 0 bases, with 6 bases left in between. Per germline, CDR1 GTSNPN and CDR2 SVGIG (reference sequence). This CDR3 comprises 14 residues. Using immunoSEQ multiplex PCR, the repertoire was profiled, and TCRdb retains in-frame clones only, with some absent. The profile covers 350,000 to 400,000 clones, with around 89% appearing a single time and over 1.5% taken by the ten largest. Treatment noted: over 15 received Ad26.COV2.S at low or high dose, single or two shots; a few received placebo; per-sample allocation not given. After the first vaccine or placebo injection, samples were drawn on day 63. The administered vaccine (an Ad26 vector) expressed Wuhan-strain SARS-CoV-2 spike.

The gene calls are TRBV30 and TRBJ1-3; D remains unclear. This specimen consisted of peripheral blood, obtained in a trial of Ad26.COV2.S vaccine versus placebo. The clonotype comes from a person between 18 and 65 years old who received the Ad26.COV2.S COVID-19 vaccine or a placebo. The CDR3 reads CAWSVSSSGNTIYF. The CDR3, as DNA: TGTGCCTGGAGTGTCAGTAGCTCTGGAAACACCATATATTTT.